Below, 9 T cell receptor beta chains from the same sample are listed, as sequenced in a study of beta chain features in type 1 diabetes. As every portion of the isolated RNA was reverse transcribed, the sequencing read expressed TCRB transcripts. TCRdb's copy holds only in-frame clones and misses some; the assay was immunoSEQ multiplex PCR. The table has around 180,000 clones, more than 10% seen once. What was sequenced was central memory CD4+ T cells from blood. The receptors were gathered from a woman in her late teens or twenties in good health.

The gene calls are TRBV15 and TRBJ2-1, with TRBD1 matching 9 bases. Germline assignment: CDR1 LNHNV and CDR2 YYDKDF (reference sequence). Trimming removed 3 bases from V and 2 bases from J; junction bases left unmatched: 2. There are 15 residues in the CDR3. The CDR3 region is CATSRDRGPYNEQFF. The CDR3 coding sequence is TGTGCCACCAGCAGGGACAGGGGCCCCTACAATGAGCAGTTCTTC.

This clone was detected only a few times. V is TRBV29-1 and J is TRBJ1-2, with 9 bases lining up with TRBD1. The CDR3 is made up of 14 amino acids. Germline CDR1 SQVTM, CDR2 ANQGSEA. Losses at the gene ends were 7 bases for V and 7 bases for J; bases not matched to a gene: 13. This chain's CDR3 is CSAPGGQGSGGYTF. The CDR3 DNA follows: TGCAGCGCCCCGGGAGGACAGGGGTCTGGTGGCTACACCTTC.

This clone was detected a few times. The V gene is TRBV11-2, the J gene TRBJ1-1; 7 bases line up with TRBD1. J gave up 7 bases and V 1 base, and 9 bases lay outside the gene matches. The CDR3 has 15 amino acids. Germline CDR1 is SGHAT and CDR2 is FQNNGV. This chain's CDR3 is CASSLGEGGRGEAFF. Written as DNA, the CDR3 is TGTGCCAGCAGCTTAGGGGAAGGGGGCAGGGGTGAAGCTTTCTTT.

This clone was found a few times. The V and J genes are TRBV18 and TRBJ1-4, with a weak D call TRBD1 (6 bases). The V gene lost 2 bases and the J gene lost 5 bases, with 12 bases spanning the gap. Germline V gene data show CDR1 as KGHSH and CDR2 as LQKENI. The CDR3 contains 15 residues. Here the CDR3 DNA reads TGTGCCAGCTCACCAGCCGGGACAAAAAATGAAAAACTGTTTTTT. It is translated as CASSPAGTKNEKLFF.

The chain combines TRBV28 with TRBJ2-1, with 8 bases matching TRBD1. The CDR3 length is 12 residues. Germline loops: CDR1 MDHEN, CDR2 SYDVKM. The V segment lost 8 bases and the J segment 8 bases; nucleotides outside the gene matches: 5. CDR3 in DNA: TGTGCCAGCCAAGCAGGGGGCGATGAGCAGTTCTTC. It specifies CASQAGGDEQFF.

This clone was counted a few times. The chain joins TRBV29-1 to TRBJ2-1; 15 positions match TRBD2. In germline, CDR1 is SQVTM, CDR2 ANQGSEA. The CDR3 sequence is 16 residues long. V gave up 7 bases and J gave up 4 bases; unmatched junction bases: 8. CDR3 loop: CSGQGLAGGNYNEQFF. In DNA, the CDR3 is TGCAGCGGCCAGGGACTAGCGGGAGGTAATTACAATGAGCAGTTCTTC.

A word on this clone: The sample has other DNA sequences that encode this CDR3 too. The genes are TRBV5-1 and TRBJ2-5, with TRBD1 as a possible D gene (6 bases). Trimming left V 0 bases short and J 2 bases short, with 11 bases between. Per germline, CDR1 SGHRS and CDR2 YFSETQ. The CDR3 length is 15 residues. In nucleotides, the CDR3 is TGCGCCAGCAGCTTGGCCGGGCAGGGGCAAGAGACCCAGTACTTC. It is translated as CASSLAGQGQETQYF.

The chain links TRBV4-1 to TRBJ1-3; no firm D call. The CDR3 has 13 amino acids. V dropped 0 bases and J dropped 3 bases, with 3 bases sitting between them. The germline V gene encodes CDR1 MGHRA and CDR2 YSYEKL. DNA for the CDR3: TGCGCCAGCAGCCAAGACAGTGGAAACACCATATATTTT. This gives the protein CASSQDSGNTIYF.

There are a few counts of this clone. The same CDR3 also results from other DNA sequences found in this sample. V and J are TRBV30 and TRBJ1-5; possibly TRBD1 for D (5 bases). Germline CDR1 is GTSNPN and CDR2 is SVGIG (reference sequence). This CDR3 has 15 residues. The V end lost 0 bases, the J end lost 6 bases, and 15 bases lay between the germline ends. CDR3 protein: CAWSVGQGGSQPQHF. DNA of the CDR3: TGTGCCTGGAGTGTGGGTCAGGGAGGCAGTCAGCCCCAGCATTTT.